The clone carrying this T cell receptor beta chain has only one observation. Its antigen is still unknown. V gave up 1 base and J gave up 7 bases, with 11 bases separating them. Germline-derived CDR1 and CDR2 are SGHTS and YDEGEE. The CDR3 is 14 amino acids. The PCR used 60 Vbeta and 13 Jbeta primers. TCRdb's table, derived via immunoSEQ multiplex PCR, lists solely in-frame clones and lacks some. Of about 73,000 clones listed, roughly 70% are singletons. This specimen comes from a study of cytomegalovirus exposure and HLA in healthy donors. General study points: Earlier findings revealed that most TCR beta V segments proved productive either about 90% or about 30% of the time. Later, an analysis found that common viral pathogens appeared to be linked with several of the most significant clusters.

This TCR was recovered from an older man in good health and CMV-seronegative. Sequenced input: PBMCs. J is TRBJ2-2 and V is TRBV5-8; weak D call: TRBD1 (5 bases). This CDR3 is CASSLIGAGGELFF. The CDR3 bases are TGTGCCAGCAGCTTGATAGGGGCCGGCGGGGAGCTGTTTTTT.